The text below deals with one T cell receptor (beta chain). In its sample, this clonotype was seen many times. Its antigen specificity is not known. No clone much larger than this one lies a single base away; base qualities are absent. Library preparation used RACE. Sequencing used a NextSeq 500. During library preparation, unique molecular identifiers were attached to individual cDNA molecules so that TCRs could be counted in a quantitative, reproducible way. From each blood RNA sample, both TCR alpha and TCR beta chains were sequenced. The study's own analysis went as follows. The median number of TCRs per sample was 85,000 to 100,000, ranging from roughly 23,224 to 690,600. The Decombinator software suite was used to annotate the V, J and CDR3 of the TCR reads. For the PS versus PT1 abundance plots, all samples were subsampled to the same number of TCRs (28,000). TCRs were defined as expanded if absent before sensitization and observed at least eight times at the 2-week time point. The public reads were run again by TCRdb, first through fastp at Q25 and then through MiXCR, and only productive beta chains were kept. Rows matching on CDR3 protein sequence are summarized as one entry with the most common DNA and genes. The V and J calls were not made by the authors but by TCRdb's processing. For this sample there are about 380,000 distinct CDR3 sequences; roughly 5% appear just once. The top ten clones comprise just over 2.5% of the sample.

The time point label here, explained by the study, means: pre-sensitization, week 0. Interpreted using the paper, the treatment or condition label stands for: therapeutic diphenylcyclopropenone sensitization with weekly scalp DPC. At every patch-test visit, the blood draw took place before the patch test was put on. Eligible patients were aged 18 to 70, diagnosed with alopecia, deemed suitable for DPC therapy, and excluded if pregnant. Total RNA was extracted from unfractionated whole blood collected in Tempus Blood RNA tubes. The record originates from a study of human T cells and chemical hapten exposure (TCRdb year 2021). The study in broad terms: For sensitization, 2% DPC in acetone was applied to a roughly 2 cm by roughly 2 cm area of upper inner arm skin. Patients additionally received weekly therapeutic DPC doses to the scalp throughout the roughly 25-week study period. Some 29 alopecia patients gave blood for TCR sequencing at one to four time points (pre-sensitization, 2, 6 and 24 weeks). Peripheral blood TCR repertoire changes were tracked in vivo in alopecia patients during primary and secondary sensitization to the hapten diphenylcyclopropenone (DPC). Libraries were combined into a pool for sequencing, and differences in TCR yield between samples came mainly from small differences in library volumes within the pool. Most of the patients in the cohort were female, and the cohort covered alopecia areata with under or over 50% scalp involvement, alopecia totalis and alopecia universalis. Blood was sampled from patients pre-sensitization (week 0) and at 2, 6 and about 24 weeks after DPC sensitization. Patch testing was performed on the upper back with Finn chambers containing 0.01% DPC, and the patch tests were scored after 6 days according to International Contact Dermatitis Research Group standards. General study outcomes and caveats: The number of PT1 expanded TCRs positively correlated with patch test score, significant at thresholds 8, 16 and 32 but not 4. Repeated subsampling changed both the strength of the expansion versus patch-test correlation and the threshold at which that correlation became significant. DPC sensitization did not change how many TCRs were above 1 in 1000 frequency, and no evidence was found of alterations in global repertoire structure. Because every patient had alopecia, a presumed autoimmune disease, the patients' immune response might differ from that of healthy individuals. Compared with pre-sensitization or healthy control sets, expanded TCRs formed significantly more large CDR3 similarity clusters, which is consistent with antigen-driven responses.

Based on the germline V gene (reference sequence), the CDR1 and CDR2 sequences are MNHEY and SMNVEV. V and J are trimmed by 4 bases and 10 bases, and the gene matches miss 16 bases of the junction. The CDR3 goes from the cysteine to the phenylalanine over 17 residues. Only the CDR3 DNA stays, 51 bases, in frame from base 1. The sequencing here drew on whole blood, taken in connection with sensitization to the hapten diphenylcyclopropenone (DPC). This TCR was sampled from a woman between 50 and 59 years old with alopecia areata. Some clones in this sample may be carry-over from other donors' samples. The sequence joins TRBV27 to TRBJ1-6; 7 nucleotides in the junction match TRBD1. The sequenced DNA is TGTGCCAGCAGTTCATACACCCCACAGGGGAAGCAATCACCCCTCCACTTT. Its protein reads: CASSSYTPQGKQSPLHF.